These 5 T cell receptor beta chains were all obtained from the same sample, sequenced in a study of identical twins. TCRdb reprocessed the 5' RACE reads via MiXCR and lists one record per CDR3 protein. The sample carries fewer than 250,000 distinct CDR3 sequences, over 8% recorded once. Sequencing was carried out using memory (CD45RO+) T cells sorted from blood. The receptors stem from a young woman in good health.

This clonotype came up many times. CDR3 sequence reads: CSARDGASNQPQHF. The DNA of the CDR3 is TGCAGTGCTAGAGATGGGGCTAGCAATCAGCCCCAGCATTTT. J is TRBJ1-5 and V is TRBV20-1; TRBD1 is a possible D gene (5 bases). Germline CDR1 and CDR2: DFQATT and SNEGSKA (reference sequence). The V and J ends lost 0 bases and 0 bases respectively, with 6 bases between them. The CDR3 loop spans 14 amino acids.

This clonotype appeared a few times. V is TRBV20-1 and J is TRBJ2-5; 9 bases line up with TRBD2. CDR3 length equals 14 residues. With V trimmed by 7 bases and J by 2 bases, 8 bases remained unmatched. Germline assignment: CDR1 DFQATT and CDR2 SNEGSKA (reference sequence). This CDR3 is CSVKGAGGQETQYF. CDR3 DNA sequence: TGCAGTGTGAAGGGGGCGGGGGGGCAAGAGACCCAGTACTTC.

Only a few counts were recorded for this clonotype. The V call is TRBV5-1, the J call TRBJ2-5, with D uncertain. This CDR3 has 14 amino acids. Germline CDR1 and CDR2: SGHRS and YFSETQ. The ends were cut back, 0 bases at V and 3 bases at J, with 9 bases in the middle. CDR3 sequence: CASSLVSPEETQYF. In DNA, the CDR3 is TGCGCCAGCAGCTTGGTTTCCCCTGAAGAGACCCAGTACTTC. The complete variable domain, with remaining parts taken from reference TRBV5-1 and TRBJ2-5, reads KAGVTQTPRYLIKTRGQQVTLSCSPISGHRSVSWYQQTPGQGLQFLFEYFSETQRNKGNFPGRFSGRQFSNSRSEMNVSTLELGDSALYLCASSLVSPEETQYFGPGTRLLVL.

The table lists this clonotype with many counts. CDR3 protein: CAGTGGRAGYGYTF. CDR3 DNA sequence: TGTGCCGGCACCGGTGGTAGGGCGGGATATGGCTACACCTTC. The chain uses TRBV6-1 and TRBJ1-2; D remains ambiguous. Trimming took off 11 bases at V and 5 bases at J, with 21 bases between the two ends. The CDR3 consists of 14 residues. CDR1 and CDR2 from the germline V gene are MNHNS and SASEGT.

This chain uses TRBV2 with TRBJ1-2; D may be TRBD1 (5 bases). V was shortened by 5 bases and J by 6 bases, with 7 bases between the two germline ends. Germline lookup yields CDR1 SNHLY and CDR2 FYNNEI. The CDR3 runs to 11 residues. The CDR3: CASSQTDGYTF. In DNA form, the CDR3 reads TGTGCCAGCAGTCAGACAGATGGCTACACCTTC.